Each of the 29 T cell receptor beta chains below was sequenced from the same sample in a study of T cell responses to AZD1222 COVID-19 vaccine. Clones were read by immunoSEQ multiplex PCR, and TCRdb kept only the in-frame ones, dropping some. The table shows about 140,000 clones, with 92% occurring only once. Material: peripheral blood, obtained 28 days after the second AZD1222 dose. The source is an adult who received the AZD1222 COVID-19 vaccine.

The V call is TRBV7-9, the J call TRBJ1-1; no clear D. Germline V lookup: CDR1 SEHNR, CDR2 FQNEAQ (reference sequence). V was clipped by 3 bases and J by 5 bases, with 16 bases between them. This CDR3 has 15 residues. The CDR3 DNA sequence: TGTGCCAGCAGCTTCGCGGTGCGAGGGTGGACTGAAGCTTTCTTT. Protein sequence: CASSFAVRGWTEAFF.

The chain joins TRBV3-1 (or the pseudogene TRBV3-2) to TRBJ1-5; D is ambiguous. The length of the CDR3 is 15 residues. V was cut by 1 base and J by 0 bases, with 7 bases left in between. Germline CDR1 LGHDT, CDR2 YNNKEL (reference sequence). The CDR3 bases are TGTGCCAGCAGCCAAGGTCCTACTAGCAATCAGCCCCAGCATTTT. The encoded protein is CASSQGPTSNQPQHF.

The chain combines TRBV28 with TRBJ1-5; D not resolved. The CDR3 spans 16 residues. CDR1 and CDR2 (germline): MDHEN, SYDVKM. Trimming removed 4 bases at V and 5 bases at J, with 18 bases between. CDR3 sequence: CASSSPAYPTDQPQHF. Here the CDR3 DNA reads TGTGCCAGCAGTTCCCCGGCGTACCCGACGGATCAGCCCCAGCATTTT.

This clone was seen a handful of times. CDR3 amino acids: CATSRDLEAEPLHF. In DNA, the CDR3 is TGTGCCACCAGCAGAGATCTGGAGGCGGAACCCCTCCACTTT. The chain recombines TRBV15 with TRBJ1-6; no firm D call. Germline V gene lookup returns CDR1 LNHNV and CDR2 YYDKDF (reference sequence). The CDR3 spans 14 residues. The ends were cut back, 0 bases at V and 12 bases at J, with 12 bases in the middle.

The table lists this clone with a count of one. The CDR3 protein is CASSQAEGNSYNSPLHF. In DNA form, the CDR3 reads TGCGCCAGCAGCCAAGCGGAGGGAAACTCCTATAATTCACCCCTCCACTTT. The J gene is TRBJ1-6, the V gene TRBV4-1; D uncertain. The V and J ends lost 1 base and 0 bases respectively, with 10 bases between them. Germline V lookup: CDR1 MGHRA, CDR2 YSYEKL. CDR3 length: 17 amino acids.

The DNA for the CDR3 is TGTGCCAGCAGTTGGTCGGAGGTATATAATTCACCCCTCCACTTT. Its protein product is CASSWSEVYNSPLHF. The rearrangement uses TRBV25-1 and TRBJ1-6, with no clear D. This CDR3 comprises 15 residues. In germline, CDR1 is MGHDK, CDR2 SYGVNS. V was shortened by 5 bases and J by 4 bases, with 12 bases between the two germline ends. Full variable domain (rest looked up from reference TRBV25-1 and TRBJ1-6): EADIYQTPRYLVIGTGKKITLECSQTMGHDKMYWYQQDPGMELHLIHYSYGVNSTEKGDLSSESTVSRIRTEHFPLTLESARPSHTSQYLCASSWSEVYNSPLHFGNGTRLTVT.

The rearrangement links TRBV6-5 to TRBJ2-7, with D uncertain. This CDR3 is 15 amino acids long. The germline V and J ends were trimmed by 4 bases and 2 bases, with 15 bases remaining between them. Germline CDR1 reads MNHEY; CDR2 reads SVGAGI. For the CDR3, the DNA is TGTGCCAGCAGTTCATTAACCTACGCAACCTACGAGCAGTACTTC. Residues: CASSSLTYATYEQYF.

The chain employs TRBV20-1 and TRBJ2-1; 10 bases line up with TRBD2. Germline V lookup: CDR1 DFQATT, CDR2 SNEGSKA (reference sequence). This CDR3 has 11 residues. The V gene end was trimmed by 7 bases and the J gene end by 13 bases; junction bases not matched to a gene: 7. CDR3 region: CSVLSGGAQFF. DNA for the CDR3: TGCAGTGTTTTGAGCGGGGGGGCCCAGTTCTTC.

This chain links TRBV23-1 with TRBJ2-1, with 10 bases aligning to TRBD2. Being an ORF, TRBV23-1 has a function that is uncertain. The trim removed 8 bases at V and 2 bases at J, leaving 12 bases unmatched. This CDR3 region has 17 residues. This chain's CDR3 is CASALFATSGPYNEQFF. CDR3 in DNA: TGCGCCAGCGCCTTATTTGCGACTAGCGGGCCCTACAATGAGCAGTTCTTC.

The chain is built from TRBV10-3 and TRBJ2-7; TRBD2 aligns across 12 bases. Unmatched junction bases numbered 13, after V lost 4 bases and J lost 0 bases. The length of the CDR3 is 19 residues. The germline gives CDR1 ENHRY, CDR2 SYGVKD. DNA for the CDR3: TGTGCCATCAGTGGCCCTCCCCTACTAGCGGGGGGCACCTCCTACGAGCAGTACTTC. Translating it yields CAISGPPLLAGGTSYEQYF.

The rearrangement links TRBV7-3 to TRBJ2-2; D is uncertain. V lost 5 bases, J lost 5 bases, and 9 bases lay in between. Germline CDR1 is SGHTA and CDR2 is FQGTGA. The CDR3 is 13 amino acids. The CDR3 is CASSLIQTGELFF. The CDR3 DNA sequence: TGTGCCAGCAGCCTGATACAGACCGGGGAGCTGTTTTTT.

The chain carries TRBV7-2 and TRBJ1-2; no firm D call. V was shortened by 0 bases and J by 6 bases, with 14 bases between the two germline ends. Germline V lookup: CDR1 SGHTA, CDR2 FQGNSA. The CDR3 runs 15 residues. Here the CDR3 DNA reads TGTGCCAGCAGCTTAGCGTATAGGCAGAGAGATGGCTACACCTTC. Amino acid sequence: CASSLAYRQRDGYTF.

This clone was seen a single time. The V call is TRBV7-2, the J call TRBJ2-3; 12 nucleotides agree with TRBD1. V dropped 5 bases and J dropped 5; count of bases not matched to a gene: 8. This CDR3 comprises 16 residues. CDR1 and CDR2 (germline): SGHTA, FQGNSA. The CDR3 loop reads CASSIPGQGAEDTQYF. CDR3 DNA sequence: TGTGCCAGCAGCATACCGGGACAGGGGGCGGAAGATACGCAGTATTTT.

The chain employs TRBV6-2 or TRBV6-3 and TRBJ2-1; D may be TRBD2 (6 bases). The CDR3 runs 19 residues. Trimming left V 2 bases short and J 3 bases short, with 23 bases between. Germline V gene data show CDR1 as MNHEY and CDR2 as SVGEGT. This CDR3 is CASSYNLKGRTTYYNEQFF. The CDR3 DNA follows: TGTGCCAGCAGTTACAATCTTAAGGGCCGGACTACCTACTACAATGAGCAGTTCTTC.

The V and J genes are TRBV5-3 and TRBJ1-2; TRBD1 matches 7 bases. TRBV5-3 is an ORF for which the function is uncertain. With 3 bases clipped from V and 7 bases from J, the junction kept 6 bases outside the gene matches. The CDR3 sequence is 13 residues long. CDR3 region: CARSSGDRGGYTF. The CDR3 DNA reads as TGTGCCAGAAGCTCGGGGGACAGAGGTGGCTACACCTTC.

V and J are TRBV4-1 and TRBJ1-5; no firm D call. Trimming stripped 1 base from V and 6 bases from J, with 13 bases between. This CDR3 is built from 15 residues. Germline V gene lookup returns CDR1 MGHRA and CDR2 YSYEKL. CDR3 in amino acids: CASSQGLSLRQPQHF. The CDR3 DNA reads as TGCGCCAGCAGCCAAGGCTTGTCTCTTCGTCAGCCCCAGCATTTT.

The chain has TRBV5-1 and TRBJ2-5, with TRBD1 as a possible D gene (6 bases). This CDR3 has 14 amino acids. Germline V CDR1 and CDR2: SGHRS, YFSETQ. Trimming removed 0 bases from V and 3 bases from J, with 9 bases in between. This CDR3 reads CASSLAAGEETQYF. The CDR3 DNA is TGCGCCAGCAGCTTGGCTGCAGGGGAAGAGACCCAGTACTTC.

V is TRBV29-1 and J is TRBJ2-7; D tentatively fits TRBD1 or TRBD2 (5 bases each). This CDR3 is 11 amino acids long. Germline V gene sequence: CDR1 SQVTM, CDR2 ANQGSEA. The ends were cut back, 7 bases at V and 6 bases at J, with 13 bases in the middle. The CDR3: CSASRGAEQYF. Here the CDR3 DNA reads TGCAGCGCCTCGAGAGGGGCCGAGCAGTACTTC.

The V call is TRBV5-1, the J call TRBJ1-2, with TRBD1 matching 9 bases. Trimming removed 3 bases from V and 1 base from J; junction bases left unmatched: 13. The CDR3 totals 18 residues. Germline V gives CDR1 SGHRS, CDR2 YFSETQ. CDR3 residues: CASSSGGQGGPLNYGYTF. CDR3 DNA sequence: TGCGCCAGCAGCTCTGGGGGACAGGGAGGCCCCCTTAACTATGGCTACACCTTC.

The V and J genes are TRBV19 and TRBJ1-2, with 7 bases matching TRBD1. V lost 6 bases, J lost 6 bases, and 7 bases stayed unmatched. This CDR3 has 13 residues. The germline CDR1 and CDR2 sequences are LNHDA and SQIVND (reference sequence). In nucleotides, the CDR3 is TGTGCCAGTAGGGACAGGATAATCGATGGCTACACCTTC. Its protein product is CASRDRIIDGYTF.

The chain couples TRBV24-1 to TRBJ2-3; possibly TRBD1 or TRBD2 for D (7 bases each). This CDR3 has 15 amino acids. V dropped 6 bases and J dropped 2 bases, with 14 bases sitting between them. CDR1 KGHDR and CDR2 SFDVKD come from the germline V gene. CDR3 sequence: CATSQGGPPTDTQYF. CDR3 sequence (DNA): TGTGCCACCAGTCAGGGGGGGCCTCCCACAGATACGCAGTATTTT.

The chain carries TRBV14 and TRBJ1-3; the D is unclear. V was shortened by 0 bases and J by 10 bases, with 16 bases between the two germline ends. The CDR3 is 15 residues long. Germline V lookup: CDR1 SGHDN, CDR2 FVKESK. Here the CDR3 reads CASSQDLDQAGTIYF. The CDR3 DNA follows: TGTGCCAGCAGCCAAGATCTGGACCAGGCAGGAACCATATATTTT.

This clone was seen a single time. V and J are TRBV28 and TRBJ2-1; 9 nucleotides agree with TRBD1. Germline V gives CDR1 MDHEN, CDR2 SYDVKM. The V gene end was trimmed by 6 bases and the J gene end by 8 bases; junction bases not matched to a gene: 8. This CDR3 has 14 amino acids. The CDR3 DNA follows: TGTGCCAGCAGCCAATACAGGGGGCGCGATGAGCAGTTCTTC. It encodes CASSQYRGRDEQFF.

The V gene is TRBV28, the J gene TRBJ1-2; D is possibly TRBD1 (5 bases). V dropped 5 bases and J dropped 1 base, with 17 bases sitting between them. The CDR3 has 16 amino acids. Germline CDR1 and CDR2: MDHEN and SYDVKM. This chain's CDR3 is CASSAAMGRINYGYTF. The CDR3 nucleotides are TGTGCCAGCAGTGCGGCAATGGGACGGATTAACTATGGCTACACCTTC.

This clone was observed a single time. The chain couples TRBV5-8 to TRBJ1-1, with D hard to call. This CDR3 comprises 11 residues. The germline gives CDR1 SGHTS, CDR2 YDEGEE. V lost 0 bases and J 10 bases, leaving 7 bases between the germline ends. CDR3 nucleotide sequence: TGTGCCAGCAGCTTGGACGTGAGAGCTTTCTTT. It specifies CASSLDVRAFF.

The chain carries TRBV6-6 and TRBJ1-1; unclear D gene. Germline V gene lookup returns CDR1 MNHNY and CDR2 SVGAGI (reference sequence). V was shortened by 2 bases and J by 0 bases, with 7 bases between the two germline ends. The CDR3 has 14 residues. CDR3 region: CASSYAAMNTEAFF. The CDR3 nucleotides are TGTGCCAGCAGTTACGCTGCCATGAACACTGAAGCTTTCTTT.

The chain is built from TRBV6-2 or TRBV6-3 and TRBJ2-5; a weak D match, TRBD2 (6 bases). There are 12 residues in the CDR3. Trimming took off 2 bases at V and 5 bases at J, with 6 bases between the two ends. Germline V gives CDR1 MNHEY, CDR2 SVGEGT. The CDR3 DNA is TGTGCCAGCAGTTACCGGGGGGAGACCCAGTACTTC. Amino acids: CASSYRGETQYF.

The gene calls are TRBV10-3 and TRBJ1-1; unclear D gene. V was clipped by 2 bases and J by 0 bases, with 7 bases between them. The CDR3 length is 14 residues. Germline V gene lookup returns CDR1 ENHRY and CDR2 SYGVKD. CDR3 loop: CAISEPDLNTEAFF. CDR3 DNA sequence: TGTGCCATCAGTGAGCCAGACCTGAACACTGAAGCTTTCTTT.

This clone has only one observation. The rearrangement links TRBV19 to TRBJ1-5; 7 bases are a match to TRBD1. J gave up 0 bases and V 5 bases, and 4 bases lay outside the gene matches. The length of the CDR3 is 15 residues. Germline V gives CDR1 LNHDA, CDR2 SQIVND (reference sequence). Here the CDR3 DNA reads TGTGCCAGTAGTTACACAGGGGTTAGCAATCAGCCCCAGCATTTT. Amino acids: CASSYTGVSNQPQHF.